Following are 29 T cell receptor beta chains from one sample sequenced in a study of T cells after yellow fever vaccination. TCRdb independently ran MiXCR on the 5' RACE reads; one entry per CDR3 protein. The data show 300,000 to 350,000 distinct CDR3 sequences, approximately 8% seen once. This specimen was PBMCs, taken roughly 45 days after the first yellow fever vaccination. These receptor sequences come from a man aged 18 to 30 who received the YFV17D yellow fever vaccine.

This sequence joins TRBV20-1 and TRBJ1-5; no reliable D call. From germline, CDR1 is DFQATT and CDR2 SNEGSKA (reference sequence). The CDR3 sequence is 13 residues long. The V end was cut by 1 base, the J end by 5 bases, with 9 bases between. The CDR3, as DNA: TGCAGTGCTAGAGGCCAGGAATATCAGCCCCAGCATTTT. Translating gives CSARGQEYQPQHF.

This clonotype has only a few counts. This rearrangement joins TRBV5-1 to TRBJ2-7; TRBD2 agrees at 9 bases. This CDR3 spans 14 amino acids. The germline CDR1 and CDR2 sequences are SGHRS and YFSETQ. Trimming cost V 3 bases and J 5 bases; bases outside gene matches: 6. This CDR3 reads CASSSPSGAHEQYV. The CDR3 DNA reads as TGCGCCAGCAGCTCCCCTAGCGGGGCCCACGAGCAGTACGTC.

The chain is built from TRBV12-3 or TRBV12-4 and TRBJ1-1; unclear D gene. V was cut by 5 bases and J by 1 base, with 11 bases left in between. The CDR3 totals 14 residues. This CDR3 reads CASSLNRENTEAFF. In DNA, the CDR3 is TGTGCCAGCAGTCTCAACCGGGAGAACACTGAAGCTTTCTTT.

The gene calls are TRBV5-1 and TRBJ2-4; D is unclear. Germline CDR1 is SGHRS and CDR2 is YFSETQ. The CDR3 runs 15 residues. Trimming stripped 0 bases from V and 5 bases from J, with 12 bases between. CDR3 sequence: CASSLDPSPENIQYF. In DNA form, the CDR3 reads TGCGCCAGCAGCTTGGATCCCTCCCCCGAAAACATTCAGTACTTC. The variable domain in full, completed from reference TRBV5-1 and TRBJ2-4, reads KAGVTQTPRYLIKTRGQQVTLSCSPISGHRSVSWYQQTPGQGLQFLFEYFSETQRNKGNFPGRFSGRQFSNSRSEMNVSTLELGDSALYLCASSLDPSPENIQYFGAGTRLSVL.

There are a few counts of this clonotype. A much larger clone is a single base away; this may be a read error. The chain links TRBV6-1 to TRBJ1-4, with unresolved D. The CDR3 has 14 amino acids. Trimming took 7 bases from V and 3 from J, leaving 12 bases between them. CDR1 is MNHNS and CDR2 is SASEGT in the germline V gene. CDR3 protein: CASTAGLPNEKLFF. CDR3 sequence (DNA): TGTGCCAGCACTGCTGGCCTACCTAATGAAAAACTGTTTTTT.

The genes are TRBV5-1 and TRBJ2-5, with 8 bases matching TRBD1. CDR1 is SGHRS, CDR2 YFSETQ, per germline. V shed 4 bases and J 5 bases; nucleotides not matched to a gene: 10. The CDR3 is made up of 15 amino acids. The DNA of the CDR3 is TGCGCCAGCAGCGACAGGACGGACAGGGAGGAGACCCAGTACTTC. This gives the protein CASSDRTDREETQYF.

This clonotype has at least ten counts. V is TRBV5-1 and J is TRBJ2-3, with D perhaps being TRBD1 or TRBD2 (5 bases each). Germline CDR1 is SGHRS and CDR2 is YFSETQ. Trimming stripped 4 bases from V and 0 bases from J, with 12 bases between. The CDR3 loop spans 15 amino acids. DNA for the CDR3: TGCGCCAGCAGCACCGTACGGGGCAGCACAGATACGCAGTATTTT. Translated: CASSTVRGSTDTQYF.

The chain joins TRBV15 to TRBJ2-5; TRBD1 agrees at 7 bases. The germline V gene has CDR1 LNHNV and CDR2 YYDKDF (reference sequence). V was clipped by 2 bases and J by 3 bases; unmatched bases: 9. The CDR3 runs to 16 residues. CDR3 loop: CATSRPKTGQEETQYF. In DNA, the CDR3 is TGTGCCACCAGCAGACCAAAGACAGGGCAGGAAGAGACCCAGTACTTC. Together with reference TRBV15 and TRBJ2-5, the CDR3 gives the full variable domain: DAMVIQNPRYQVTQFGKPVTLSCSQTLNHNVMYWYQQKSSQAPKLLFHYYDKDFNNEADTPDNFQSRRPNTSFCFLDIRSPGLGDTAMYLCATSRPKTGQEETQYFGPGTRLLVL.

This clonotype was picked up many times. The rearrangement joins TRBV2 to TRBJ1-6; possible D gene TRBD1, 6 bases. CDR1 is SNHLY, CDR2 FYNNEI, per germline. This CDR3 spans 14 amino acids. V gave up 10 bases and J gave up 7 bases, with 17 bases separating them. CDR3 amino acids: CATLRGDLNSPLHF. CDR3 sequence (DNA): TGTGCCACCCTTAGGGGGGACCTGAATTCACCCCTCCACTTT. The full variable domain, in which reference TRBV2 and TRBJ1-6 provide the parts outside the CDR3, is EPEVTQTPSHQVTQMGQEVILRCVPISNHLYFYWYRQILGQKVEFLVSFYNNEISEKSEIFDDQFSVERPDGSNFTLKIRSTKLEDSAMYFCATLRGDLNSPLHFGNGTRLTVT.

The chain employs TRBV5-5 and TRBJ2-2, with TRBD2 matching over 9 bases. The germline V gene encodes CDR1 SGHKS and CDR2 YYEKEE (reference sequence). The junction had 6 bases not matched to a gene; V was cut back by 3 bases and J by 0 bases. The CDR3 length is 17 residues. The CDR3 region has the DNA TGTGCCAGCAGCTCCCCAGCGGGGGGCTCGAACACCGGGGAGCTGTTTTTT. Its translation: CASSSPAGGSNTGELFF.

This chain uses TRBV5-1 with TRBJ1-3; D may be TRBD1 (6 bases). CDR3 length equals 17 residues. Germline loops: CDR1 SGHRS, CDR2 YFSETQ. V shed 0 bases and J shed 2 bases, with 15 bases lying between them. This chain's CDR3 is CASSLAPRAGAGNTIYF. CDR3 DNA: TGCGCCAGCAGCTTGGCCCCCCGGGCAGGGGCTGGAAACACCATATATTTT.

The chain has TRBV7-9 and TRBJ2-7; the D is unclear. CDR3 length: 13 residues. Germline V gene data show CDR1 as SEHNR and CDR2 as FQNEAQ (reference sequence). Trimming pared 1 base from V and 5 bases from J, leaving 9 bases between. The CDR3 DNA reads as TGTGCCAGCAGCTTAGGGGAAAAGGACGAGCAGTACGTC. It is translated as CASSLGEKDEQYV.

This chain joins TRBV7-2 and TRBJ1-5; D call uncertain. The CDR3 length is 15 residues. Trimming shortened V by 5 bases and J by 7 bases, and 18 bases separated the two germline ends. Germline V gene data show CDR1 as SGHTA and CDR2 as FQGNSA. CDR3 protein: CASSPEAVLGQPQHF. CDR3 bases: TGTGCCAGCAGCCCCGAAGCGGTTTTGGGGCAGCCCCAGCATTTT.

In its sample, this clonotype was seen many times. V and J are TRBV5-1 and TRBJ2-1, with 15 bases lining up with TRBD2. V dropped 3 bases and J dropped 7; count of bases not matched to a gene: 2. CDR3 size: 15 residues. Germline lookup yields CDR1 SGHRS and CDR2 YFSETQ. The CDR3 DNA is TGCGCCAGCAGCTCGGGACTAGCGGGGGGAAATGAGCAGTTCTTC. The encoded protein is CASSSGLAGGNEQFF.

In this sample, this clonotype turned up a few times. The V and J genes are TRBV5-1 and TRBJ1-1; 8 nucleotides line up with TRBD1. The CDR3 spans 14 residues. With 3 bases clipped from V and 5 bases from J, the junction kept 6 bases outside the gene matches. Germline CDR1 reads SGHRS; CDR2 reads YFSETQ. The CDR3 loop reads CASSWTGLGTEAFF. The CDR3 DNA reads as TGCGCCAGCAGCTGGACAGGGCTGGGGACTGAAGCTTTCTTT.

This clonotype was detected only a few times. This rearrangement joins TRBV4-2 to TRBJ2-3; 13 bases map to TRBD2. CDR1 is LGHNA and CDR2 is YNFKEQ in the germline V gene. Germline trimming cut 6 bases from V and 0 bases from J; bases unmatched to any gene: 12. There are 19 residues in the CDR3. CDR3 sequence reads: CASRWTSGGHPFSTDTQYF. The DNA of the CDR3 is TGTGCCAGCAGATGGACTAGCGGGGGACATCCCTTTAGCACAGATACGCAGTATTTT.

The J gene is TRBJ2-6, the V gene TRBV19; no definite D call. The ends were cut back, 1 base at V and 0 bases at J, with 16 bases in the middle. Germline V lookup: CDR1 LNHDA, CDR2 SQIVND (reference sequence). The CDR3 totals 19 residues. The CDR3 loop is CASSIVGRLSPSGANVLTF. CDR3 in DNA: TGTGCCAGTAGTATAGTCGGCAGGCTATCCCCCTCTGGGGCCAACGTCCTGACTTTC.

This chain links TRBV4-3 with TRBJ2-2; TRBD1 matches at 9 bases. J lost 7 bases, V lost 1 base, and 13 bases had no gene match. From germline, CDR1 is LGHNA and CDR2 YSLEER. The CDR3 totals 18 residues. CDR3 coding DNA: TGCGCCAGCAGCCAAGCGATAGTGGGGACAGGGTTGTTCGGGGAGCTGTTTTTT. Its protein product is CASSQAIVGTGLFGELFF.

This CDR3 reads CASSQSNQTGGVQYV. In nucleotides, the CDR3 is TGCGCCAGCAGTCAATCGAACCAGACCGGCGGGGTGCAGTACGTC. V and J are TRBV23-1 and TRBJ2-7; D possibly corresponds to TRBD2 (6 bases). TRBV23-1 carries the ORF label, with uncertain function. V was cut by 0 bases and J by 9 bases, with 18 bases left in between. The CDR3 spans 15 residues.

CDR3 sequence: CASSPTLSGDWSNQPQHF. DNA of the CDR3: TGCGCCAGCAGCCCTACTCTCAGCGGGGACTGGAGCAATCAGCCCCAGCATTTT. This sequence joins TRBV5-1 and TRBJ1-5, with D perhaps matching TRBD1 (5 bases). Trimming removed 4 bases at V and 1 base at J, with 21 bases between. Germline CDR1 is SGHRS and CDR2 is YFSETQ. The CDR3 length is 18 residues.

At least ten counts were recorded for this clonotype. J is TRBJ2-5 and V is TRBV6-1; a weak D match, TRBD2 (5 bases). CDR1 is MNHNS, CDR2 SASEGT, per germline. V was cut by 6 bases and J by 5 bases, with 10 bases left in between. The CDR3 extends over 12 amino acids. In DNA form, the CDR3 reads TGTGCCAGCAGGGAGGCAGTTGAGACCCAGTACTTC. Its translation is CASREAVETQYF.

This clonotype was picked up a small number of times. The chain uses TRBV4-3 and TRBJ1-1, with D tentatively TRBD1 (5 bases). CDR3 length: 14 residues. The germline gives CDR1 LGHNA, CDR2 YSLEER. V gave up 4 bases and J gave up 5 bases, with 14 bases separating them. CDR3 protein: CASSPFGGRTEAFF. DNA of the CDR3: TGCGCCAGCAGCCCCTTTGGGGGACGAACTGAAGCTTTCTTT.

This clonotype was counted a few times. This rearrangement joins TRBV2 to TRBJ2-3; 7 positions agree with TRBD1. CDR1 SNHLY and CDR2 FYNNEI come from the germline V gene. The CDR3 contains 14 residues. V lost 8 bases, J lost 4 bases, and 9 bases stayed unmatched. This chain's CDR3 is CASGEQGFADTQYF. CDR3 DNA: TGTGCCAGCGGAGAACAGGGGTTCGCAGATACGCAGTATTTT.

This clonotype was picked up a small number of times. This chain links TRBV7-3 with TRBJ1-2; no clear D gene. Per germline, CDR1 SGHTA and CDR2 FQGTGA. This CDR3 spans 13 amino acids. V was pared by 5 bases and J by 8 bases, with 15 bases between. The CDR3 reads CASSPKPEGGYTF. The CDR3 DNA reads as TGTGCCAGCAGCCCAAAGCCAGAAGGGGGCTACACCTTC. The variable domain in full, completed from reference TRBV7-3 and TRBJ1-2, reads GAGVSQTPSNKVTEKGKYVELRCDPISGHTALYWYRQSLGQGPEFLIYFQGTGAADDSGLPNDRFFAVRPEGSVSTLKIQRTERGDSAVYLCASSPKPEGGYTFGSGTRLTVV.

The V gene is TRBV6-1, the J gene TRBJ2-2; D is possibly TRBD1 (6 bases). The germline gives CDR1 MNHNS, CDR2 SASEGT. The CDR3 length is 13 residues. V was pared by 6 bases and J by 6 bases, with 11 bases between. CDR3 protein: CASRKPGAGELFF. For the CDR3, the DNA is TGTGCCAGCAGAAAGCCAGGGGCCGGGGAGCTGTTTTTT.

The chain joins TRBV12-3 or TRBV12-4 to TRBJ2-5, with D tentatively TRBD2 (5 bases). Trimming took off 3 bases at V and 7 bases at J, with 18 bases between the two ends. The CDR3 contains 15 residues. CDR3 sequence (DNA): TGTGCCAGCAGTTTGGCCGGAGTGGATCGGGGGACCCAGTACTTC. Its protein is CASSLAGVDRGTQYF.

The chain employs TRBV20-1 and TRBJ2-1, with 7 positions matching TRBD2. The CDR3 runs to 13 residues. V lost 3 bases to trimming and J lost 5 bases; unmatched junction nucleotides: 4. Germline V gene data show CDR1 as DFQATT and CDR2 as SNEGSKA (reference sequence). The CDR3 region has the DNA TGCAGTGCTAGTGCGGGGGTTAACAATGAGCAGTTCTTC. It is translated as CSASAGVNNEQFF.

This clonotype showed up many times. The chain carries TRBV11-2 and TRBJ1-4; maybe TRBD1 (6 bases). Trimming stripped 3 bases from V and 5 bases from J, with 13 bases between. The germline CDR1 and CDR2 sequences are SGHAT and FQNNGV. There are 15 residues in the CDR3. The CDR3 loop is CASSFQGRSNEKLFF. CDR3 in DNA: TGTGCCAGCAGCTTTCAGGGGAGGTCGAATGAAAAACTGTTTTTT.

The chain recombines TRBV5-5 with TRBJ1-5; D is uncertain. CDR1 is SGHKS and CDR2 is YYEKEE in the germline V gene (reference sequence). The CDR3 spans 14 residues. V was cut by 7 bases and J by 2 bases, with 13 bases left in between. Here the CDR3 reads CASSEGFGNQPQHF. CDR3 nucleotide sequence: TGTGCCAGCTCCGAAGGGTTCGGCAATCAGCCCCAGCATTTT. The full variable domain, its missing parts supplied by reference TRBV5-5 and TRBJ1-5, is DAGVTQSPTHLIKTRGQQVTLRCSPISGHKSVSWYQQVLGQGPQFIFQYYEKEERGRGNFPDRFSARQFPNYSSELNVNALLLGDSALYLCASSEGFGNQPQHFGDGTRLSIL.